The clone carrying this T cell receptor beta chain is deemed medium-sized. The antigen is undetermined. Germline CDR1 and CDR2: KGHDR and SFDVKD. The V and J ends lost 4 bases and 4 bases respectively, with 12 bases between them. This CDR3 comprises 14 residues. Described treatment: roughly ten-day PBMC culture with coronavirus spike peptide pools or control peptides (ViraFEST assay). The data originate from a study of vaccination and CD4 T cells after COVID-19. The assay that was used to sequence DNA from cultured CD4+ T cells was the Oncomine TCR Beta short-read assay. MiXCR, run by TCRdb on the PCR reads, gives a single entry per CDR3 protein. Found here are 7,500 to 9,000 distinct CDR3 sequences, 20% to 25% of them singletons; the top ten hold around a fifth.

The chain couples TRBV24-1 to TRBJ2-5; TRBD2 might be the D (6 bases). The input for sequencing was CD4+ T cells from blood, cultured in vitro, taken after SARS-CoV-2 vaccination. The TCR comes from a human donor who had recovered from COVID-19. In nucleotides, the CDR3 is TGTGCCACCAGTGACCCTGGGGGGATAGAGACCCAGTACTTC. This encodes CATSDPGGIETQYF.